Listed here is a single T cell receptor beta chain. Its specificity is unknown. V trimming: 1 base; J trimming: 7 bases; junction bases outside the gene matches: 2. The CDR3 runs to 15 residues. Germline assignment: CDR1 MNHEY and CDR2 SVGAGI. The data originate from a study of T cell responses to AZD1222 COVID-19 vaccine. Data came from immunoSEQ multiplex PCR; TCRdb stores just in-frame clones and leaves some out. This table holds 90,000 to 130,000 clones, 85% to 95% found once. Study-level results: Spike-specific TCR depth and breadth grew after two AZD1222 doses. Nearly half of spike-specific TCRs reportedly target variant regions that are unmutated in the B.1.351 and B.1.1.7 variants.

The chain uses TRBV6-5 and TRBJ1-3, with 12 bases matching TRBD1. The starting material was peripheral blood, obtained 28 days after the second AZD1222 dose. This sequence was found in an adult who received the AZD1222 COVID-19 vaccine. In DNA form, the CDR3 reads TGTGCCAGCAGTTACTTGGGACAGGGGGCGAACACCATATATTTT. This sequence encodes CASSYLGQGANTIYF.